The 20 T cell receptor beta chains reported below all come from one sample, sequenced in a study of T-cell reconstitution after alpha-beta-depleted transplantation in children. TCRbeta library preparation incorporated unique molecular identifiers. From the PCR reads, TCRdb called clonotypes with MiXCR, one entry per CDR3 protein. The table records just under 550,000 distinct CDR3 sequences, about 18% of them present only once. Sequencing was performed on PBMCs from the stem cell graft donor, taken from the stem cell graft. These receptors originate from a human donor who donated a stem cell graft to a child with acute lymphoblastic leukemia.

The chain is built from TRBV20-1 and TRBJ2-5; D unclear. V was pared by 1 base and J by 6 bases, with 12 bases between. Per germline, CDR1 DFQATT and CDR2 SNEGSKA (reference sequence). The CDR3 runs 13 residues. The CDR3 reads CSARALLLQTQYF. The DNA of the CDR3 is TGCAGTGCTAGAGCGCTACTTCTGCAGACCCAGTACTTC.

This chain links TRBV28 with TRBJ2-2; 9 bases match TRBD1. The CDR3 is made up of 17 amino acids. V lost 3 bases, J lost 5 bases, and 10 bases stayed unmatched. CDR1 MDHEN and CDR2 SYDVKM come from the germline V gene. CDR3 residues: CASSLDRGLIWTGELFF. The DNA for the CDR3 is TGTGCCAGCAGTTTGGACAGGGGCCTGATCTGGACCGGGGAGCTGTTTTTT.

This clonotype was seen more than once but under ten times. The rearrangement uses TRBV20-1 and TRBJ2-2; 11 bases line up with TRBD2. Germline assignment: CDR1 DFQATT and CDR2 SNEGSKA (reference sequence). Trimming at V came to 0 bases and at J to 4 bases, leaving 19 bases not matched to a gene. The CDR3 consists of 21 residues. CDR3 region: CSARDWAASGRTRTPTGELFF. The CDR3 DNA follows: TGCAGTGCTAGAGATTGGGCGGCTAGCGGGAGGACCCGTACCCCCACCGGGGAGCTGTTTTTT.

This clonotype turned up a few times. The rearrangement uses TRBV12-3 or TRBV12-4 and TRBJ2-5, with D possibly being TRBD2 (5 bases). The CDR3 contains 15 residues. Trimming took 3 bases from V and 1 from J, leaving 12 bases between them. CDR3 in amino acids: CASSFARGTQETQYF. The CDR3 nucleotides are TGTGCCAGCAGTTTCGCACGGGGAACCCAAGAGACCCAGTACTTC.

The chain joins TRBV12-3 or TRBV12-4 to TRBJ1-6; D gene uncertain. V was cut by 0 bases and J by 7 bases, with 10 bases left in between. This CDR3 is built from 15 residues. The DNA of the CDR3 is TGTGCCAGCAGTTTAGCCGGACGCAAGAATTCACCCCTCCACTTT. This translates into CASSLAGRKNSPLHF.

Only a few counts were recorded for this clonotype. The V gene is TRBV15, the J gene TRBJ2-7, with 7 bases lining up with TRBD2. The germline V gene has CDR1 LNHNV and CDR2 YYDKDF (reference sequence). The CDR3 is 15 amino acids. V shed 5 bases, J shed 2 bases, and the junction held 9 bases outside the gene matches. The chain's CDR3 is CATSARASGTYEQYF. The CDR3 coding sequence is TGTGCCACCAGCGCCCGGGCTAGCGGTACCTACGAGCAGTACTTC.

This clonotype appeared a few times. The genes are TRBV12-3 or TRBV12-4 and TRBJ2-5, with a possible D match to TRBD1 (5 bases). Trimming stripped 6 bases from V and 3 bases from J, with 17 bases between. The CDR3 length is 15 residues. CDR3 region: CASSPFGAAEETQYF. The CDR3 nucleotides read TGTGCCAGCAGCCCTTTTGGGGCTGCCGAAGAGACCCAGTACTTC.

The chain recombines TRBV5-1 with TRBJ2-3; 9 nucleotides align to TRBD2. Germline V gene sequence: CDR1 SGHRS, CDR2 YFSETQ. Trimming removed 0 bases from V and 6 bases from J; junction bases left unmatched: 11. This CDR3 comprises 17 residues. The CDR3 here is CASSLGPAGGPVDTQYF. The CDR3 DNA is TGCGCCAGCAGCTTGGGACCGGCGGGAGGGCCTGTGGATACGCAGTATTTT.

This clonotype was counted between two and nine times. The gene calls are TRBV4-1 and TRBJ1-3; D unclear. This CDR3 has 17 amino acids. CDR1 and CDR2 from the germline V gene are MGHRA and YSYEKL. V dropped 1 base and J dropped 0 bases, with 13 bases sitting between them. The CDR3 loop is CASSQGAVLFSGNTIYF. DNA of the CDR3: TGCGCCAGCAGCCAAGGGGCAGTCCTCTTCTCTGGAAACACCATATATTTT.

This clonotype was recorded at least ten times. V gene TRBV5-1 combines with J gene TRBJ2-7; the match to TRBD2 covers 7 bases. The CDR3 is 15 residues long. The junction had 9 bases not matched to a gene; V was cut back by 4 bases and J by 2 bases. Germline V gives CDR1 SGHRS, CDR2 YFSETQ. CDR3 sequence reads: CASSQGLVSTYEQYF. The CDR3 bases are TGCGCCAGCAGCCAAGGACTAGTATCAACCTACGAGCAGTACTTC. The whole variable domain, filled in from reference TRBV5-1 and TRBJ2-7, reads KAGVTQTPRYLIKTRGQQVTLSCSPISGHRSVSWYQQTPGQGLQFLFEYFSETQRNKGNFPGRFSGRQFSNSRSEMNVSTLELGDSALYLCASSQGLVSTYEQYFGPGTRLTVT.

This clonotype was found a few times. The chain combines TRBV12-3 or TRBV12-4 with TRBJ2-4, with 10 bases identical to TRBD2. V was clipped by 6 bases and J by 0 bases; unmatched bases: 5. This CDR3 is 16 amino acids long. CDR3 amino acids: CASRSTSGIAKNIQYF. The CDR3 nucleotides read TGTGCCAGCAGATCAACTAGCGGGATAGCCAAAAACATTCAGTACTTC.

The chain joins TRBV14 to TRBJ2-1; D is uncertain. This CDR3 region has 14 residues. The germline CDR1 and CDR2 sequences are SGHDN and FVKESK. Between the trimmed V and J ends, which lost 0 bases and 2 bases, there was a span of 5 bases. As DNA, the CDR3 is TGTGCCAGCAGCCAAGAGCCCACCTACAATGAGCAGTTCTTC. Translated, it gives CASSQEPTYNEQFF.

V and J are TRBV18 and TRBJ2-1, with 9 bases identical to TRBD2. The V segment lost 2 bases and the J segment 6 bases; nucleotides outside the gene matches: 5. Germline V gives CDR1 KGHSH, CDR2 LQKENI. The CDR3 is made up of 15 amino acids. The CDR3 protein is CASSPDSGGTNEQFF. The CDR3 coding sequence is TGTGCCAGCTCACCAGATAGCGGGGGTACCAATGAGCAGTTCTTC.

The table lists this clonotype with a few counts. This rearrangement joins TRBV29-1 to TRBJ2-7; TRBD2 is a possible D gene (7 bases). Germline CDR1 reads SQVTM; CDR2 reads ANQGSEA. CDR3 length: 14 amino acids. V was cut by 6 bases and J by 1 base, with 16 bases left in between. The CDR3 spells CSVARGGRSYEQYF. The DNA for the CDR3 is TGCAGCGTCGCGAGGGGGGGGCGGTCCTACGAGCAGTACTTC.

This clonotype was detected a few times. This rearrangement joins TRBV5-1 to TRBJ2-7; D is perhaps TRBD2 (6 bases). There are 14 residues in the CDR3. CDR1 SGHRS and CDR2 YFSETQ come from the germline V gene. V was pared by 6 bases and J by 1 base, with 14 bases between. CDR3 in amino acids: CASKSGAGSYEQYF. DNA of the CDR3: TGCGCCAGCAAGTCTGGCGCGGGATCCTACGAGCAGTACTTC.

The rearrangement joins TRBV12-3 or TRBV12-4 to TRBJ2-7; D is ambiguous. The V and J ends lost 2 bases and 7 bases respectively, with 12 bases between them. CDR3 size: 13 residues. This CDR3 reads CASSLFSGPEQYF. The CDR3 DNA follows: TGTGCCAGCAGTTTATTTTCCGGGCCGGAGCAGTACTTC.

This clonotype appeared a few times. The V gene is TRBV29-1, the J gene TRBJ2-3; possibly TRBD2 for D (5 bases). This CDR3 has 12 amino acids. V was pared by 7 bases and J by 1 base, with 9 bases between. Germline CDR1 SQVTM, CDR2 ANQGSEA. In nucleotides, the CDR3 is TGCAGCGGTACCGGGGGCACAGATACGCAGTATTTT. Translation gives CSGTGGTDTQYF.

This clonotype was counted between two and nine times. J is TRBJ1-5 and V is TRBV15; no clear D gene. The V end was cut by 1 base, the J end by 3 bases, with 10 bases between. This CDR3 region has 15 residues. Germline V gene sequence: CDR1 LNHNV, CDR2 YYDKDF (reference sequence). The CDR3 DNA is TGTGCCACCAGCAGAGGAGTCCAGCTCAATCAGCCCCAGCATTTT. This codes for CATSRGVQLNQPQHF.

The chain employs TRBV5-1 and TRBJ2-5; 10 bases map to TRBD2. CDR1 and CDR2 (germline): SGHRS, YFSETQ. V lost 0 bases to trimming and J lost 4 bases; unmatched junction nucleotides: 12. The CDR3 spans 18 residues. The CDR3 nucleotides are TGCGCCAGCAGCTTGGAAGTAGCGGGAGGCGCAAGAGGAGAGACCCAGTACTTC. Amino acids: CASSLEVAGGARGETQYF.

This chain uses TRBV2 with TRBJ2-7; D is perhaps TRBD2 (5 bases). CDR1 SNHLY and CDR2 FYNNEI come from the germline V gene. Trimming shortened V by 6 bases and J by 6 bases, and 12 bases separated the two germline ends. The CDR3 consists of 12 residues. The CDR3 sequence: CASRETSIEQYF. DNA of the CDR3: TGTGCCAGCAGGGAAACTAGTATCGAGCAGTACTTC.